A selection of T cell receptor beta chains follows, all from one sample in a study of blood T cell repertoires in COVID-19. Data came from immunoSEQ multiplex PCR; TCRdb stores just in-frame clones and leaves some out. Among some 210,000 clones, about 91% were seen once, and the ten largest hold about a tenth. Material for sequencing was PBMCs or T cells enriched from blood (not recorded which). The receptors stem from a man aged 18 to 29 with acute COVID-19. The CDR3 runs from the conserved cysteine through the conserved F or W. D genes are given only for firm matches. Where a row states a size, it is once, few, many or the class of an expanded clone; other rows omit it.

v_call	d_call	j_call	clone_size	cdr3_nt	cdr3_aa
TRBV10-3	TRBD2	TRBJ2-3	.	TGTGCCATCAGTGCGTCGGGAGGGCTGGATACGCAGTATTTT	CAISASGGLDTQYF
TRBV11-3	TRBD2	TRBJ2-1	.	TGTGCCAGCAGCTTAGGTGAGCGGCTAGCGGGAGGGAACGTGACGAATGAGCAGTTCTTC	CASSLGERLAGGNVTNEQFF
TRBV12-3/TRBV12-4	.	TRBJ2-7	.	TGTGCCAGCAGCTCACCAGGGAACGAGCAGTACTTC	CASSSPGNEQYF
TRBV30	TRBD1	TRBJ2-1	.	TGTGCCGGAGATAGGGGGCGCGTTGGTAATGAGCAGTTCTTC	CAGDRGRVGNEQFF
TRBV7-7	TRBD1	TRBJ2-1	.	TGTGCTAGCAGCCCCGGACAGGCACCCTACAATGAGCAGTTCTTC	CASSPGQAPYNEQFF
TRBV30	.	TRBJ1-2	.	TGTGCCTGGAGTGACTTGGGGGAGAGCGGGGGTGGCTACACCTTC	CAWSDLGESGGGYTF
TRBV9	.	TRBJ2-5	once	TGTGCCAGCAGCGCCGAGGGCAGGGGTGGGGAGACCCAGTACTTC	CASSAEGRGGETQYF
TRBV20-1	.	TRBJ2-3	once	TGCAGTGCTAGTCGAGAGGTATTTTCCACAGATACGCAGTATTTT	CSASREVFSTDTQYF
TRBV4-1	.	TRBJ1-2	.	TGCGCCAGCAGCCAACCGAGGCTGAGGCAGAACTATGGCTACACCTTC	CASSQPRLRQNYGYTF
TRBV7-9	.	TRBJ2-1	.	TGTGCCAGCAGCCCTCTAGCTAGGGAGCAGTTCTTC	CASSPLAREQFF
TRBV28	.	TRBJ2-7	.	TGTGCCAGCAGTTACCCTAGATCCTACGAGCAGTACTTC	CASSYPRSYEQYF
TRBV6-1	TRBD2	TRBJ2-1	.	TGTGCCAGCAGTGAAGAACTAGCGGGAGTCAATGAGCAGTTCTTC	CASSEELAGVNEQFF
TRBV6-2/TRBV6-3	.	TRBJ1-2	.	TGTGCCAGCAGCTCACAGATCTCCAACTATGGCTACACCTTC	CASSSQISNYGYTF
TRBV7-9	TRBD2	TRBJ2-1	.	TGTGCCAGCAGCTTTGCTAGCGGGAGTTACAATGAGCAGTTCTTC	CASSFASGSYNEQFF
TRBV29-1	.	TRBJ1-2	.	TGCAGCCCAAGGGCTAGCGACGGGGGCTACACCTTC	CSPRASDGGYTF
TRBV14	.	TRBJ1-1	.	TGTGCCAGCAGCCAACAGGGTTGGACTGAAGCTTTCTTT	CASSQQGWTEAFF
TRBV30	.	TRBJ1-4	.	TGTGCCTGGAGTGCTATTCAGGGAAATGAAAAACTGTTTTTT	CAWSAIQGNEKLFF
TRBV28	TRBD1	TRBJ2-3	.	TGTGCCAGCAGTTCCAGGACAGGGGGCTTAACAGATACGCAGTATTTT	CASSSRTGGLTDTQYF
TRBV11-2	.	TRBJ1-1	.	TGTGCCAGCAGCTTAATCCCGGGACTGAGGACTGAAGCTTTCTTT	CASSLIPGLRTEAFF
TRBV7-8	TRBD1	TRBJ2-7	.	TGTGCCAGCAGCTATATGACAGGGGTCAACGAGCAGTACTTC	CASSYMTGVNEQYF